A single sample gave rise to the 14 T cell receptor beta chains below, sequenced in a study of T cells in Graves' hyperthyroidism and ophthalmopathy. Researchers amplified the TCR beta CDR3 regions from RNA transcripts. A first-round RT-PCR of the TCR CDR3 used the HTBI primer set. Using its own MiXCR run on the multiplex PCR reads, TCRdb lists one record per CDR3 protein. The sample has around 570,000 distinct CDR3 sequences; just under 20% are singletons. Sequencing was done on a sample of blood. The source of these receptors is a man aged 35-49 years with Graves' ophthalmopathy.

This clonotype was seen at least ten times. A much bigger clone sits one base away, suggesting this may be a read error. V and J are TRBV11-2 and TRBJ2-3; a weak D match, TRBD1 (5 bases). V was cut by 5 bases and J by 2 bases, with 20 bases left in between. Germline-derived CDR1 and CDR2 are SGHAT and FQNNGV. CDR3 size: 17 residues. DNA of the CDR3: TGTGCCAGCAGCCGCCCCCTGGACACCCTTAACACAGATACGCAGTATTTT. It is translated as CASSRPLDTLNTDTQYF.

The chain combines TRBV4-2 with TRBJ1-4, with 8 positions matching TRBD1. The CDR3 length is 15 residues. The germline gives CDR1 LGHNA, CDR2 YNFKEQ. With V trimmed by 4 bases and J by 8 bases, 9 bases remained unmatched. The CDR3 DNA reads TGTGCCAGCAGCCCCAGGGGGCAGGCCGGCGAAAAACTGTTTTTT. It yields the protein CASSPRGQAGEKLFF.

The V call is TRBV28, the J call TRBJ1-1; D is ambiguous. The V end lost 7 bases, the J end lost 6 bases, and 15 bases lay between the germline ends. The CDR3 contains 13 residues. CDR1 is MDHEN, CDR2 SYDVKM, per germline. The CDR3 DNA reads TGTGCCAGCACCCCTATAGGGTTGGCTGAAGCTTTCTTT. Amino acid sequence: CASTPIGLAEAFF.

The CDR3 DNA reads TGTGCCAGCAGCCAAGCAGCGGGAGGTCCCACCAAGGGGGAGCTGTTTTTT. Translating it yields CASSQAAGGPTKGELFF. The rearrangement uses TRBV4-2 and TRBJ2-2, with 9 bases fitting TRBD2. The ends lost 1 base at V and 8 bases at J; junction bases unmatched: 11. CDR1 and CDR2 from the germline V gene are LGHNA and YNFKEQ. The CDR3 loop spans 17 amino acids.

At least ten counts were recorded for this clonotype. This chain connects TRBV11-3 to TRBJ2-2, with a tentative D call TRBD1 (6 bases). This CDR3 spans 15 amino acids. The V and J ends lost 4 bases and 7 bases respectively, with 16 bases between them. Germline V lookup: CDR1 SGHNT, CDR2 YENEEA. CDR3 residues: CASSSYEGVGGELFF. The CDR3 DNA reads TGTGCCAGCAGCTCCTACGAGGGGGTTGGCGGGGAGCTGTTTTTT.

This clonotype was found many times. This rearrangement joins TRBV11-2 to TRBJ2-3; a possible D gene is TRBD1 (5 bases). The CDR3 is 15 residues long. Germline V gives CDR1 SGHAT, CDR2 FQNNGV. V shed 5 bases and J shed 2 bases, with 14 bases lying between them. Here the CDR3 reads CASSPGQSDTDTQYF. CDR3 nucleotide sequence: TGTGCCAGCAGCCCCGGACAATCCGACACAGATACGCAGTATTTT.

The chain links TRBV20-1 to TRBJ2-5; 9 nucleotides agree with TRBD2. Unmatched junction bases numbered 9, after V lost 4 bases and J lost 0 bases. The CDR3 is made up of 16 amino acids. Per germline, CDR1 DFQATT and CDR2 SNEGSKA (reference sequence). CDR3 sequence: CSATVSSGAYQETQYF. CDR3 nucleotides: TGCAGTGCTACGGTCTCTAGCGGGGCGTACCAAGAGACCCAGTACTTC.

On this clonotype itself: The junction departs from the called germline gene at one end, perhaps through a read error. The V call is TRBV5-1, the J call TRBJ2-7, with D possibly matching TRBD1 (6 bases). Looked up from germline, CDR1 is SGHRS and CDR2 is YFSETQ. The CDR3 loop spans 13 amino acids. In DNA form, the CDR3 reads TGCGCCAGCAGTCAGGACAGCCCCTACGAGCAGCACTTC. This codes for CASSQDSPYEQHF.

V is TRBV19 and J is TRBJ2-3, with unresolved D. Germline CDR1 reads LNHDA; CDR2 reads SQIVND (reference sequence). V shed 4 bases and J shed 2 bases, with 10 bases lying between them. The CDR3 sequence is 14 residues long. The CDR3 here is CASSNRASTDTQYF. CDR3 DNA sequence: TGTGCCAGTAGTAACCGGGCGTCCACAGATACGCAGTATTTT. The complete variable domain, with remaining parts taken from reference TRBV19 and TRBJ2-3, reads DGGITQSPKYLFRKEGQNVTLSCEQNLNHDAMYWYRQDPGQGLRLIYYSQIVNDFQKGDIAEGYSVSREKKESFPLTVTSAQKNPTAFYLCASSNRASTDTQYFGPGTRLTVL.

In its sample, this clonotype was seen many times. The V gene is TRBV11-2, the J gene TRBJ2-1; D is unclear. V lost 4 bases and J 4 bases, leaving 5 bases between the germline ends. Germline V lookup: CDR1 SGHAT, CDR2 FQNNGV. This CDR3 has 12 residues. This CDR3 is CASSSRYNEQFF. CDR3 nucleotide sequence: TGTGCCAGCAGCTCCCGGTACAATGAGCAGTTCTTC.

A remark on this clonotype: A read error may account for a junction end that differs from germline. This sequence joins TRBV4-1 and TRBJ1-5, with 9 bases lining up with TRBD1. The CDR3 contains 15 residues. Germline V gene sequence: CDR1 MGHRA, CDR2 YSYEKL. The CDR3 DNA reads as TGCGCCAGCAGCCTCACTGGGACAGGGAGTCAGCCCCGGCATTTT. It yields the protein CASSLTGTGSQPRHF.

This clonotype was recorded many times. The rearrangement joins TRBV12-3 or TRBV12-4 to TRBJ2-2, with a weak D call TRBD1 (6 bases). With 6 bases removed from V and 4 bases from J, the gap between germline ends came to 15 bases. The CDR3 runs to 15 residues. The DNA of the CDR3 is TGTGCCAGCAGCGAAGGACAGATGGGCACCGGGGAGCTGTTTTTT. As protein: CASSEGQMGTGELFF.

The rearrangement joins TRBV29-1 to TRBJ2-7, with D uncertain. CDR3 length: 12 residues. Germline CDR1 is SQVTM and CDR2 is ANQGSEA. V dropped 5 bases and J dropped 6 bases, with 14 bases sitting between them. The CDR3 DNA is TGCAGCGTTAGCCCAGGCGTGGCCGAGCAGTACTTC. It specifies CSVSPGVAEQYF.

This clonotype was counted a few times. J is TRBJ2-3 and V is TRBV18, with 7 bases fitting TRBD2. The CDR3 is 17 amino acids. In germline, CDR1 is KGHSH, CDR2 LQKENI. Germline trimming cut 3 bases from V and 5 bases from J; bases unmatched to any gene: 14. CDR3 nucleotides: TGTGCCAGCTCACCTTGGAGCGGGGTGGGCCTCAGAGATACGCAGTATTTT. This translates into CASSPWSGVGLRDTQYF. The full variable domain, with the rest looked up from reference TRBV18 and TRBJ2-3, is NAGVMQNPRHLVRRRGQEARLRCSPMKGHSHVYWYRQLPEEGLKFMVYLQKENIIDESGMPKERFSAEFPKEGPSILRIQQVVRGDSAAYFCASSPWSGVGLRDTQYFGPGTRLTVL.